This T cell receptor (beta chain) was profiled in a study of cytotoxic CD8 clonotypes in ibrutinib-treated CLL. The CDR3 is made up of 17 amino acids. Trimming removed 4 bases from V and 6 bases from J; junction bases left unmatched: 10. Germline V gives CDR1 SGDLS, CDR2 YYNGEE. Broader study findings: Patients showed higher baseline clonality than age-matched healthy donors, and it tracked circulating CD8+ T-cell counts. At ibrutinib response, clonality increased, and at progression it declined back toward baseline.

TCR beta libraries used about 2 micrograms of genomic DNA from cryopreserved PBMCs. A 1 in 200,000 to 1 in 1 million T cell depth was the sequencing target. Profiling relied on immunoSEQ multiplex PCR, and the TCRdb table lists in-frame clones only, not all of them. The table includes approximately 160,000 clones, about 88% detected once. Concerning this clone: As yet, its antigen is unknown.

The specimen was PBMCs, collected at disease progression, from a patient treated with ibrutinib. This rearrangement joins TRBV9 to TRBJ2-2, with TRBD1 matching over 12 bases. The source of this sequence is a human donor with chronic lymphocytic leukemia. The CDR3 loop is CASSPRRDRGLSGELFF. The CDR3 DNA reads TGTGCCAGCAGCCCCCGACGGGACAGGGGGCTCTCCGGGGAGCTGTTTTTT.